This T cell receptor (beta chain) stems from a study of blood T cell repertoires in COVID-19. As for the study in general: Spain, Italy and the United States supplied samples that represented acute and convalescent COVID-19.

Comments on this clone: Other nucleotide sequences from this sample produce the same CDR3.

Trimming removed 4 bases from V and 5 bases from J; junction bases left unmatched: 2. Looked up from germline, CDR1 is LGHDT and CDR2 is YNNKEL (reference sequence). The CDR3 covers 13 residues. Original analysis: For nucleated cells, counts were estimated from reference gene primer amplification. Generated by immunoSEQ multiplex PCR, the TCRdb table keeps only in-frame clones and is missing some. D and trimming come from the DNA, and the V and J calls and clone size come from that table. The sample has 75,000 to 100,000 clones, under 85% seen once. The TCR sequence derives from a woman older than 75 with acute or convalescent COVID-19. The chain joins TRBV3-1 (or the pseudogene TRBV3-2) to TRBJ1-5; 7 bases align to TRBD1. Sequencing used peripheral blood. CDR3 amino acids: CASSRDRDQPQHF. The CDR3 region has the DNA TGTGCCAGCAGCCGAGACAGGGATCAGCCCCAGCATTTT.